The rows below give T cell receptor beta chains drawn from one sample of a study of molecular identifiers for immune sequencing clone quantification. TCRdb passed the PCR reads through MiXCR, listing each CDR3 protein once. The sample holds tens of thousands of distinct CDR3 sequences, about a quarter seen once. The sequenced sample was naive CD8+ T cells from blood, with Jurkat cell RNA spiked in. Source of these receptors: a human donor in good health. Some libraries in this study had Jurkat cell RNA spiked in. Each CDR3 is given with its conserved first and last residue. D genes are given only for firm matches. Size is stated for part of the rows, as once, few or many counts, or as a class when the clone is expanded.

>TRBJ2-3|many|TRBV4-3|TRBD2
CASSHGLAGGEDTQYF
TGCGCCAGCAGCCATGGACTAGCGGGGGGTGAAGATACGCAGTATTTT
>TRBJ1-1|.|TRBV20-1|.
CSASDGRGTEAFF
TGCAGTGCTTCCGACGGACGCGGCACTGAAGCTTTCTTT
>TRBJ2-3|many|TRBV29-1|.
CSVDSGFRDTQYF
TGCAGCGTTGATTCTGGCTTTAGAGATACGCAGTATTTT
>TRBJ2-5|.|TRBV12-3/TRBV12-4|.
CASSFGDQETQYF
TGTGCCAGCAGTTTCGGGGATCAAGAGACCCAGTACTTC
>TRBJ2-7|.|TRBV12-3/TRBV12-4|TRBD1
CASSPDRALLFYEQYF
TGTGCCAGCAGCCCCGACAGGGCCTTACTCTTCTACGAGCAGTACTTC
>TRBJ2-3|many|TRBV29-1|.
CSVVGQTRQYF
TGCAGCGTTGTGGGCCAGACACGTCAGTATTTT
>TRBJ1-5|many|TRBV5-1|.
CASSPTGNQPQHF
TGCGCCAGCAGCCCGACAGGTAATCAGCCCCAGCATTTT
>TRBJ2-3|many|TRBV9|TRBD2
CASSAQLAGDDTDTQYF
TGTGCCAGCAGCGCGCAACTAGCGGGGGACGACACAGATACGCAGTATTTT
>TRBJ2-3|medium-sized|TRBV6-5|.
CASSRRLVDTQYF
TGTGCCAGCAGCCGCAGACTTGTGGATACGCAGTATTTT
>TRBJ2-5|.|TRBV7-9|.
CASGISWRRETQYF
TGTGCCAGCGGCATCAGCTGGCGGCGAGAGACCCAGTACTTC
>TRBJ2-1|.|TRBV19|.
CASSINPYNEQFF
TGTGCCAGTAGTATTAACCCCTACAATGAGCAGTTCTTC
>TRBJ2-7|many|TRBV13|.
CASSLGRYMISAYEQYF
TGTGCCAGCAGCTTGGGCAGGTACATGATCTCGGCCTACGAGCAGTACTTC
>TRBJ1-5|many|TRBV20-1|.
CSARHGPPSDQPQHF
TGCAGTGCTAGACACGGGCCACCCTCAGATCAGCCCCAGCATTTT
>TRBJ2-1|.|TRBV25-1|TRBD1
CASSEGGTGDNEQFF
TGTGCCAGCAGTGAAGGGGGGACAGGGGACAATGAGCAGTTCTTC
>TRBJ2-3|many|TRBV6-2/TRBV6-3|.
CASEGDTQYF
TGTGCCAGCGAAGGGGATACGCAGTATTTT
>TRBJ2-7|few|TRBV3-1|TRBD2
CASSQALMRSGGAFYEQYF
TGTGCCAGCAGCCAAGCGTTGATGAGGAGCGGGGGGGCCTTTTACGAGCAGTACTTC
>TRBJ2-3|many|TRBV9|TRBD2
CASSVARLAPSTDTQYF
TGTGCCAGCAGCGTAGCTCGACTAGCGCCTAGCACAGATACGCAGTATTTT
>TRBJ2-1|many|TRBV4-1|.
CASSQKSTPSSYNEQFF
TGCGCCAGCAGCCAGAAGAGCACCCCGAGCTCCTACAATGAGCAGTTCTTC
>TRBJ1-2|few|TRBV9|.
CASSVQDLNYGYTF
TGTGCCAGCAGCGTTCAGGACCTTAACTATGGCTACACCTTC
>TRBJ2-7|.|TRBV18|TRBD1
CASSGDRVSEQYF
TGTGCCAGCTCAGGGGACAGGGTGTCTGAGCAGTACTTC
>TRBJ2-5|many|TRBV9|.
CASSPRTEETQYF
TGTGCCAGCAGCCCAAGGACAGAAGAGACCCAGTACTTC
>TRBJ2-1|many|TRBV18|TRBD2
CASSPGTSGNWGEQFF
TGTGCCAGCTCCCCCGGGACTAGCGGAAATTGGGGTGAGCAGTTCTTC
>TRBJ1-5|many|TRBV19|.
CATGDYNQPQHF
TGTGCCACTGGGGACTACAATCAGCCCCAGCATTTT
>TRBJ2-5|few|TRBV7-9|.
CASSLGPGQDQETQYF
TGTGCCAGCAGCTTAGGTCCGGGACAAGACCAAGAGACCCAGTACTTC
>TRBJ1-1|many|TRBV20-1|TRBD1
CSARDWTQGALNTEAFF
TGCAGTGCTAGAGATTGGACTCAGGGGGCATTGAACACTGAAGCTTTCTTT
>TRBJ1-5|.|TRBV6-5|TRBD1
CASSLGAGGVYSNQPQHF
TGTGCCAGCAGCCTTGGGGCAGGGGGCGTCTATAGCAATCAGCCCCAGCATTTT
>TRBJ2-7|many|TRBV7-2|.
CASSLRSTWGLKSSYYEQYF
TGTGCCAGCAGCTTAAGGAGCACGTGGGGCCTTAAGAGTTCATACTACGAGCAGTACTTC
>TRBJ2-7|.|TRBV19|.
CASSMAYGDCEQYF
TGTGCCAGTAGTATGGCGTATGGAGACTGCGAGCAGTACTTC
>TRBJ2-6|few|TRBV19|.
CASQSSGANVLTF
TGTGCCAGCCAGAGCTCTGGGGCCAACGTCCTGACTTTC
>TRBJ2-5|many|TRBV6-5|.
CASSYRDPQETQYF
TGTGCCAGCAGTTACAGGGACCCCCAAGAGACCCAGTACTTC
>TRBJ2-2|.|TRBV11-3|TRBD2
CASSPPGGSEHTGELFF
TGTGCCAGCAGCCCCCCCGGCGGGAGCGAACACACCGGGGAGCTGTTTTTT
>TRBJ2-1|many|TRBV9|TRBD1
CASSTPGQGGGSSYNEQFF
TGTGCCAGCAGCACGCCGGGACAGGGAGGCGGGAGCAGCTACAATGAGCAGTTCTTC
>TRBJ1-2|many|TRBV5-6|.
CASSLDLSGAINYGYTF
TGTGCCAGCAGCTTGGATCTATCAGGGGCCATTAACTATGGCTACACCTTC
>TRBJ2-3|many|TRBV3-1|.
CASSQDKLYTDTQYF
TGTGCCAGCAGCCAAGACAAACTTTACACAGATACGCAGTATTTT
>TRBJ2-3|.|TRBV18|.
CASSPPRGATDTPYF
TGTGCCAGCTCCCCCCCGCGCGGGGCCACAGATACGCCGTATTTT
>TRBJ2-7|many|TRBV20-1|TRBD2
CSARDGLAGYEQYF
TGCAGTGCTAGAGATGGACTAGCTGGATATGAGCAGTACTTC
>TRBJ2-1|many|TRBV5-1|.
CASRPRQGPNEQFF
TGCGCCAGCAGGCCCCGGCAGGGCCCCAATGAGCAGTTCTTC
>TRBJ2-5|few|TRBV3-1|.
CASSQDEGFQETQYF
TGTGCCAGCAGCCAAGACGAGGGGTTTCAAGAGACCCAGTACTTC
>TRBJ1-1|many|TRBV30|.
CATGAAATEAFF
TGTGCCACGGGGGCGGCTGCCACTGAAGCTTTCTTT
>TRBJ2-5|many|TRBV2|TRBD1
CASRTGGQETQYF
TGTGCCAGCAGAACAGGGGGACAAGAGACCCAGTACTTC
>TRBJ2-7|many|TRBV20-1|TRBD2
CSAGPSGSPEQYF
TGCAGTGCCGGCCCAAGCGGGAGCCCCGAGCAGTACTTC
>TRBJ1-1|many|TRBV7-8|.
CASSSYQNTEAFF
TGTGCCAGCAGCTCCTACCAGAACACTGAAGCTTTCTTT
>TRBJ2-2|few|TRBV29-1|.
CSAGLDGTNTGELFF
TGCAGCGCCGGCTTAGACGGAACGAACACCGGGGAGCTGTTTTTT
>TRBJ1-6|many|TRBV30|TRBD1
CAWRIPGQGGFPLHF
TGTGCCTGGAGAATTCCGGGACAGGGCGGTTTTCCCCTCCACTTT
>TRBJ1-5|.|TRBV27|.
CASTPGHRTDPQHF
TGTGCCAGCACCCCGGGCCATCGCACAGATCCGCAGCATTTT
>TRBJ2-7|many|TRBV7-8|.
CASSPIVGSYEQYF
TGTGCCAGCAGCCCTATCGTCGGAAGCTACGAGCAGTACTTC
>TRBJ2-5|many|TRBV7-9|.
CASSSRPGQGGVTQYF
TGTGCCAGCAGCTCACGCCCGGGGCAGGGTGGAGTGACCCAGTACTTC
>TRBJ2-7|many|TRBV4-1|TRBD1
CASSQERGQNYEQYF
TGCGCCAGCAGCCAAGAGAGGGGACAGAACTACGAGCAGTACTTC
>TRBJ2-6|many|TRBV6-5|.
CASRSGGFLTF
TGTGCCAGCAGGTCAGGGGGGTTCCTGACTTTC
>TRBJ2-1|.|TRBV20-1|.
CSAQRVNEQFF
TGCAGTGCTCAGAGAGTGAATGAGCAGTTCTTC